This T cell receptor beta chain was recorded in a study of cytomegalovirus exposure and HLA in healthy donors. In the PCR, 60 Vbeta and 13 Jbeta primers were used. The repertoire was sequenced with immunoSEQ multiplex PCR; TCRdb's copy has only in-frame clones and lacks some. This table has more than 150,000 clones, 70% to 85% appearing once. Healthy donors of bone marrow made up the group. Germline V gene lookup returns CDR1 SGHRS and CDR2 YFSETQ. Unmatched junction bases numbered 9, after V lost 1 base and J lost 3 bases. The CDR3 runs to 17 residues. Study-level points and caveats: Specific recognition of CMV antigens was confirmed in vitro for three chains (all CMV-associated). Earlier analysis looked at TCR beta V segments, and most were productive about 87% or about 30% of the time. Common viral pathogens seemed to be connected with several of the most significant clusters, according to a later analysis.

A word on this clone: Antigen unknown.

This rearrangement joins TRBV5-1 to TRBJ1-1; TRBD1 matches 10 bases. This receptor was identified in a man younger than 30 in good health and CMV-seronegative. The sequenced sample was PBMCs. The CDR3 DNA follows: TGCGCCAGCAGCTTGTACCGGGACAGGGGAAGGCACACTGAAGCTTTCTTT. Translation gives CASSLYRDRGRHTEAFF.